These 8 T cell receptor beta chains came from one sample sequenced in a study of response to subunit inactivated influenza vaccine. TCRdb reanalysed the RT-PCR reads using MiXCR and keeps one entry per CDR3 protein. Among approximately 680,000 distinct CDR3 sequences listed, about 15% were seen once. The sample was PBMCs from blood, taken 11 to 12 days after vaccination. The receptor source for this set is a man aged 50 to 59 who received an inactivated influenza vaccine.

V gene TRBV10-3 combines with J gene TRBJ2-5; TRBD1 matches at 11 bases. Per the germline V gene, CDR1 is ENHRY and CDR2 is SYGVKD. The length of the CDR3 is 14 residues. V dropped 8 bases and J dropped 1; count of bases not matched to a gene: 3. The CDR3 protein is CAISGTGGQETQYF. Here the CDR3 DNA reads TGTGCCATCTCAGGGACAGGGGGCCAAGAGACCCAGTACTTC.

V and J are TRBV7-2 and TRBJ2-3; TRBD2 is a possible D gene (6 bases). Deletions cut 5 bases from V and 9 bases from J, with 12 bases between. The CDR3 sequence is 12 residues long. Germline loops: CDR1 SGHTA, CDR2 FQGNSA. CDR3 nucleotide sequence: TGTGCCAGCAGCCATACTGGGGGGACGCAGTATTTT. It is translated as CASSHTGGTQYF.

V and J are TRBV10-2 and TRBJ2-3; TRBD1 might be the D (6 bases). CDR3 length: 14 amino acids. Trimming pared 8 bases from V and 3 bases from J, leaving 15 bases between. The germline V gene has CDR1 WSHSY and CDR2 SAAADI. This chain's CDR3 is CASQMVQGTDTQYF. DNA of the CDR3: TGCGCCAGCCAGATGGTGCAGGGGACAGATACGCAGTATTTT.

This chain uses TRBV5-1 with TRBJ2-3; 13 nucleotides align to TRBD2. Germline-derived CDR1 and CDR2 are SGHRS and YFSETQ. CDR3 size: 18 residues. The J segment lost 2 bases and the V segment lost 4 bases, leaving 10 bases of the junction unmatched. The CDR3 DNA sequence: TGCGCCAGCAGCCAGCGCCCGGGACTAGCGGGAACCACAGATACGCAGTATTTT. Amino acid sequence: CASSQRPGLAGTTDTQYF.

This rearrangement joins TRBV20-1 to TRBJ1-2; maybe TRBD1 (6 bases). The ends were cut back, 1 base at V and 3 bases at J, with 9 bases in the middle. The CDR3 runs to 13 residues. Germline CDR1 DFQATT, CDR2 SNEGSKA (reference sequence). CDR3 DNA sequence: TGCAGTGCTAGAGGCAGGGGCGACTATGGCTACACCTTC. This translates into CSARGRGDYGYTF.

This clonotype was picked up a small number of times. The chain combines TRBV4-2 with TRBJ2-7; 9 positions match TRBD2. The V segment lost 1 base and the J segment 2 bases; nucleotides outside the gene matches: 6. The CDR3 totals 16 residues. CDR1 LGHNA and CDR2 YNFKEQ come from the germline V gene. This chain's CDR3 is CASSQVIAGAPYEQYF. The CDR3 DNA reads TGTGCCAGCAGCCAAGTAATAGCGGGAGCCCCCTACGAGCAGTACTTC.

This clonotype has a single count. The rearrangement joins TRBV3-1 to TRBJ2-5; D ambiguous. Germline lookup yields CDR1 LGHDT and CDR2 YNNKEL (reference sequence). V lost 0 bases, J lost 5 bases, and 13 bases lay in between. CDR3 length: 15 amino acids. DNA for the CDR3: TGTGCCAGCAGCCAAGAGCCTGGGGATGCGGAGACCCAGTACTTC. Protein: CASSQEPGDAETQYF.

This clonotype was seen more than once but under ten times. The CDR3 nucleotides are TGCAGCGTTGGAGAGGCCAGACTAGCGCGCGAGGCCTCCGAGCAGTACTTC. This codes for CSVGEARLAREASEQYF. The chain is built from TRBV29-1 and TRBJ2-7; 8 bases map to TRBD2. The CDR3 loop spans 17 amino acids. With 4 bases clipped from V and 6 bases from J, the junction kept 20 bases outside the gene matches. Looked up from germline, CDR1 is SQVTM and CDR2 is ANQGSEA.